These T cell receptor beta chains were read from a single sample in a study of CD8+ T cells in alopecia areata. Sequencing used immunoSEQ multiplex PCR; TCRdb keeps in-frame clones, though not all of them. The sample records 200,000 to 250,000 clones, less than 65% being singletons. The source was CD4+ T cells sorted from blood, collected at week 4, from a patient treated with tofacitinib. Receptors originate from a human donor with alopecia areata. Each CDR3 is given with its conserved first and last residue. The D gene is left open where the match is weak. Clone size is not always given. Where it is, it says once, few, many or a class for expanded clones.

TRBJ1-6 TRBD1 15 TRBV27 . TGTGCCAGCAGCAAACTGGACAGGGGGAATTCACCCCTCCACTTT CASSKLDRGNSPLHF
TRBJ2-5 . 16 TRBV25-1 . TGTGCCAGCAGTGAAGGATCGGCGGGGGCAAGGGAGACCCAGTACTTC CASSEGSAGARETQYF
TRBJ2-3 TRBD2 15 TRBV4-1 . TGCGCCAGCAGCAGAGCGGGGCGGGGAACAGATACGCAGTATTTT CASSRAGRGTDTQYF
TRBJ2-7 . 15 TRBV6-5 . TGTGCCAGCAGTCCGACAGGGCCGGGGGCCTACGAGCAGTACTTC CASSPTGPGAYEQYF
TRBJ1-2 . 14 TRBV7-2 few TGTGCCAGCAGCGGAGGGGAGGCTAACTATGGCTACACCTTC CASSGGEANYGYTF
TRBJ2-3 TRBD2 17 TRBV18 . TGTGCCAGCTCGCCGACATCGGGCGCTAGCGGGGGAAATACGCAGTATTTT CASSPTSGASGGNTQYF
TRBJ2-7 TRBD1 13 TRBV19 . TGTGCCAGTAGTCGGACAGGGAGCTACGAGCAGTACTTC CASSRTGSYEQYF
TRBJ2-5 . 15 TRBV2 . TGTGCCAGCTCCCTATCTGGCCAGCCCCAAGAGACCCAGTACTTC CASSLSGQPQETQYF
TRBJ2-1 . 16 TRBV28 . TGTGCCAGCAGTTTAAACTTCTTTCGGGGTTACAATGAGCAGTTCTTC CASSLNFFRGYNEQFF
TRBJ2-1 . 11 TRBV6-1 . TGTGCCAGCCGCTTCGAAAATGAGCAGTTCTTC CASRFENEQFF
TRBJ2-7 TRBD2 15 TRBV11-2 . TGTGCCAGCAGCCCACTAGCGGGCGGGGTCTACGAGCAGTACTTC CASSPLAGGVYEQYF
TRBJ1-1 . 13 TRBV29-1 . TGCAGCGTTGACAGGGCTATGAACACTGAAGCTTTCTTT CSVDRAMNTEAFF
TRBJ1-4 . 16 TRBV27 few TGTGCCAGCAGTCCCTCACAGAGACCAACTAATGAAAAACTGTTTTTT CASSPSQRPTNEKLFF
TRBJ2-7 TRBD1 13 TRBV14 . TGTGCCAGCAGCCAAGCGGGACAGGGCCAGCAGTACTTC CASSQAGQGQQYF
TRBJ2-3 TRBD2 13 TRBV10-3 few TGTGCCGCTAGCGGGGGGAGCACAGATACGCAGTATTTT CAASGGSTDTQYF
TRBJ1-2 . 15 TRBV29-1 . TGCAGCGTTTCCCGCACCGGGGGATCGAACTATGGCTACACCTTC CSVSRTGGSNYGYTF
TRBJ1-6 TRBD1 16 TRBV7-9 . TGTGCCAGCAGCTTAGGACAGGGGGCTGATAATTCACCCCTCCACTTT CASSLGQGADNSPLHF
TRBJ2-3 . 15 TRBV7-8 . TGTGCCAGCAGTTCATACCGAATCCGGAGGGATACGCAGTATTTT CASSSYRIRRDTQYF
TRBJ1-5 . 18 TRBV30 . TGTGCCTGGAGTGCGGGAAGGTTGTCCGGGTTAAGCAATCAGCCCCAGCATTTT CAWSAGRLSGLSNQPQHF
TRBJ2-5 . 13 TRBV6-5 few TGTGCCAGCAGTTACTCGAGGGGAGAGACCCAGTACTTC CASSYSRGETQYF
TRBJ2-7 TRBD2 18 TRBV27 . TGTGCCAGCAGTCGTAAGGGGGGACTAGCGGATACGTCCTACGAGCAGTACTTC CASSRKGGLADTSYEQYF
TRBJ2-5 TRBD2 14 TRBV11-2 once TGTGCCAGCAGCTTAGCGGGAGGAGAAGAGACCCAGTACTTC CASSLAGGEETQYF
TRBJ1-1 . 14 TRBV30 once TGTGCCTGGAGTGTCGGTGGGGCGCCGAGTGAAGCTTTCTTT CAWSVGGAPSEAFF
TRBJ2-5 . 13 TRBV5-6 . TGTGCCAGCAGCTACCCTCCAGGAGAGACCCAGTACTTC CASSYPPGETQYF
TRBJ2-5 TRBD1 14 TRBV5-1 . TGCGCCAGCAGCTTGGAGGGGGCGAAAGAGACCCAGTACTTC CASSLEGAKETQYF
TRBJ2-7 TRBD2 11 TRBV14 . TGTGCCAGCAGCCACGGGACTAGGCAGTACTTC CASSHGTRQYF
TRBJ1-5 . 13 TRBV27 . TGTGCCAGCAGTTTCTATGGAAATCAGCCCCAGCATTTT CASSFYGNQPQHF
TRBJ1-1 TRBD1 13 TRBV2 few TGTGCCAGTGGGACAGGGCGTACCCCTGAAGCTTTCTTT CASGTGRTPEAFF